These 15 T cell receptor beta chains share one sample of origin, sequenced in a study of shared T cell receptors in the human thymus. Profiled with immunoSEQ multiplex PCR; TCRdb holds only in-frame clones, not every one. The table has under 850,000 clones, roughly 90% seen once. A further study also used this sample, focusing on human thymus T cells.

The sample was thymocytes. Receptors were obtained from a boy under three years old with a congenital heart defect.

In this sample, this clone turned up once. This chain uses TRBV2 with TRBJ2-1, with D unresolved. CDR1 and CDR2 (germline): SNHLY, FYNNEI. The CDR3 consists of 12 residues. With 4 bases removed from V and 10 bases from J, the gap between germline ends came to 11 bases. The CDR3 DNA is TGTGCCAGCAGTGCGAGGCGTCTCGAGCAGTTCTTC. Translating gives CASSARRLEQFF.

This rearrangement joins TRBV5-4 to TRBJ2-1, with 11 nucleotides matching TRBD2. The V gene end was trimmed by 3 bases and the J gene end by 8 bases; junction bases not matched to a gene: 4. The CDR3 sequence is 14 residues long. Germline loops: CDR1 SGHNT, CDR2 YYREEE (reference sequence). The CDR3 region has the DNA TGTGCCAGCAGCTCGACTAGCGGGATGGATGAGCAGTTCTTC. Protein sequence: CASSSTSGMDEQFF.

The CDR3 nucleotides read TGTGCCACCGCTCGAGACACGTACAATGAGCAGTTCTTC. Encoded protein: CATARDTYNEQFF. The chain has TRBV15 and TRBJ2-1; D unclear. The germline V and J ends were trimmed by 8 bases and 4 bases, with 12 bases remaining between them. This CDR3 is built from 13 residues. CDR1 is LNHNV, CDR2 YYDKDF, per germline (reference sequence).

The table lists this clone with a count of one. This sequence joins TRBV2 and TRBJ1-2; tentative D call: TRBD1 (5 bases). The CDR3 runs to 14 residues. The V end lost 3 bases, the J end lost 0 bases, and 8 bases lay between the germline ends. Per the germline V gene, CDR1 is SNHLY and CDR2 is FYNNEI. The CDR3 DNA follows: TGTGCCAGCAGTGATGGGGGGACTAACTATGGCTACACCTTC. It translates to CASSDGGTNYGYTF.

This sequence joins TRBV7-2 and TRBJ1-3; possible D gene TRBD1, 5 bases. CDR1 SGHTA and CDR2 FQGNSA come from the germline V gene. The CDR3 has 16 residues. Between the trimmed V and J ends, which lost 4 bases and 2 bases, there was a span of 15 bases. CDR3 residues: CASSSPEGKTGNTIYF. CDR3 in DNA: TGTGCCAGCAGCTCCCCGGAGGGGAAAACTGGAAACACCATATATTTT.

This clone was seen once. This chain connects TRBV5-8 to TRBJ2-7; 8 bases are shared with TRBD1. CDR1 and CDR2 (germline): SGHTS, YDEGEE. The CDR3 runs to 15 residues. Trimming took 4 bases from V and 5 from J; bases not matched to a gene: 11. CDR3 residues: CASSHPETGANEQYF. The CDR3 nucleotides are TGTGCCAGCAGCCACCCCGAGACAGGGGCCAACGAGCAGTACTTC.

This clone was seen only once. The J gene is TRBJ1-2, the V gene TRBV5-1, with D perhaps TRBD1 (6 bases). This CDR3 is 18 amino acids long. CDR1 is SGHRS and CDR2 is YFSETQ in the germline V gene. Trimming cost V 4 bases and J 3 bases, with 25 bases left between them. This CDR3 reads CASSPSQGVGNQDYGYTF. The CDR3 DNA reads TGCGCCAGCAGCCCTTCACAGGGTGTGGGTAATCAGGACTATGGCTACACCTTC.

The chain is built from TRBV28 and TRBJ2-7, with D possibly TRBD1 on 6 matching bases. Trimming removed 6 bases from V and 6 bases from J, with 9 bases in between. The CDR3 covers 11 residues. Germline V CDR1 and CDR2: MDHEN, SYDVKM. CDR3 residues: CASRGRGEQYF. CDR3 bases: TGTGCCAGCAGGGGCAGGGGCGAGCAGTACTTC. Based on the CDR3 plus reference TRBV28 and TRBJ2-7, the full variable domain is DVKVTQSSRYLVKRTGEKVFLECVQDMDHENMFWYRQDPGLGLRLIYFSYDVKMKEKGDIPEGYSVSREKKERFSLILESASTNQTSMYLCASRGRGEQYFGPGTRLTVT.

The J gene is TRBJ2-6, the V gene TRBV4-2; D is perhaps TRBD1 (5 bases). Germline assignment: CDR1 LGHNA and CDR2 YNFKEQ. The CDR3 is 21 amino acids. Trimming cost V 4 bases and J 0 bases, with 25 bases left between them. The CDR3 loop is CASSPLWARPGLSSGANVLTF. The CDR3 DNA is TGTGCCAGCAGCCCGCTATGGGCCCGGCCAGGGCTGAGCTCTGGGGCCAACGTCCTGACTTTC.

The chain recombines TRBV7-9 with TRBJ1-5, with TRBD1 as a possible D gene (5 bases). The length of the CDR3 is 16 residues. With 4 bases removed from V and 2 bases from J, the gap between germline ends came to 15 bases. Looked up from germline, CDR1 is SEHNR and CDR2 is FQNEAQ (reference sequence). CDR3 nucleotides: TGTGCCAGCAGCTCCGACAGTCCGACGGGCAATCAGCCCCAGCATTTT. This translates into CASSSDSPTGNQPQHF. The variable domain in full, completed from reference TRBV7-9 and TRBJ1-5, reads DTGVSQNPRHKITKRGQNVTFRCDPISEHNRLYWYRQTLGQGPEFLTYFQNEAQLEKSRLLSDRFSAERPKGSFSTLEIQRTEQGDSAMYLCASSSDSPTGNQPQHFGDGTRLSIL.

The rearrangement links TRBV14 to TRBJ2-1; TRBD2 matches 12 bases. After removal of 0 bases from V and 8 bases from J, the junction contained 8 bases not matched to a gene. Germline loops: CDR1 SGHDN, CDR2 FVKESK. The CDR3 totals 17 residues. The CDR3 loop reads CASSQDQPTSGRYEQFF. The DNA of the CDR3 is TGTGCCAGCAGCCAAGACCAACCGACTAGCGGGAGATATGAGCAGTTCTTC.

The chain joins TRBV7-9 to TRBJ2-5, with TRBD1 matching over 7 bases. The CDR3 sequence is 12 residues long. V was clipped by 8 bases and J by 3 bases; unmatched bases: 3. CDR1 SEHNR and CDR2 FQNEAQ come from the germline V gene (reference sequence). In DNA form, the CDR3 reads TGTGCCAGCCGACAGGGTGAAGAGACCCAGTACTTC. It is translated as CASRQGEETQYF.

This clone turned up a few times. The V call is TRBV10-3, the J call TRBJ2-2; 9 nucleotides match TRBD2. The CDR3 consists of 18 residues. V trimming: 5 bases; J trimming: 2 bases; junction bases outside the gene matches: 12. Germline loops: CDR1 ENHRY, CDR2 SYGVKD. This CDR3 reads CAISYLAREGINTGELFF. CDR3 in DNA: TGTGCCATCAGTTACCTAGCGCGGGAGGGAATTAACACCGGGGAGCTGTTTTTT.

This clone was recorded only once. The chain combines TRBV6-4 with TRBJ2-3; 11 bases are a match to TRBD2. CDR3 length: 15 amino acids. CDR1 is MRHNA and CDR2 is SNTAGT in the germline V gene. V was clipped by 6 bases and J by 3 bases; unmatched bases: 5. The chain's CDR3 is CASSDTSGRTDTQYF. The CDR3 DNA is TGTGCCAGCAGCGATACTAGCGGGAGAACAGATACGCAGTATTTT.

The chain couples TRBV4-3 to TRBJ2-3; TRBD2 aligns across 10 bases. The germline V gene encodes CDR1 LGHNA and CDR2 YSLEER. Trimming removed 0 bases from V and 9 bases from J; junction bases left unmatched: 12. This CDR3 has 17 amino acids. CDR3 bases: TGCGCCAGCAGCCAAGACACGCTAGCGGGGGACCAAGGAACGCAGTATTTT. This translates into CASSQDTLAGDQGTQYF.